The entry below describes one T cell receptor beta chain. The antigen remains undetermined. The time point denotes: week 47, end of study. Topical imiquimod was applied with each vaccine dose, which held 300 ug of mutant IDH1 20-mer peptide. Using immunoSEQ multiplex PCR, the repertoire was profiled, and TCRdb retains in-frame clones only, with some absent. This table has tens of thousands of clones, about four fifths appearing once. The sample originates from a study of a mutant IDH1 vaccine in newly diagnosed glioma. Study-wide context: Those enrolled had earlier been treated with radiotherapy, temozolomide, or both, mostly both.

CDR1 SEHNR and CDR2 FQNEAQ come from the germline V gene (reference sequence). Trimming pared 1 base from V and 4 bases from J, leaving 4 bases between. There are 12 residues in the CDR3. The genes are TRBV7-9 and TRBJ1-2; D remains unclear. This TCR came from a man in his thirties or forties with glioma. The specimen was PBMCs, collected from a glioma patient whose treatment included an IDH1 peptide vaccine. The CDR3 loop reads CASSLESYGYTF. CDR3 bases: TGTGCCAGCAGCTTAGAATCCTATGGCTACACCTTC.